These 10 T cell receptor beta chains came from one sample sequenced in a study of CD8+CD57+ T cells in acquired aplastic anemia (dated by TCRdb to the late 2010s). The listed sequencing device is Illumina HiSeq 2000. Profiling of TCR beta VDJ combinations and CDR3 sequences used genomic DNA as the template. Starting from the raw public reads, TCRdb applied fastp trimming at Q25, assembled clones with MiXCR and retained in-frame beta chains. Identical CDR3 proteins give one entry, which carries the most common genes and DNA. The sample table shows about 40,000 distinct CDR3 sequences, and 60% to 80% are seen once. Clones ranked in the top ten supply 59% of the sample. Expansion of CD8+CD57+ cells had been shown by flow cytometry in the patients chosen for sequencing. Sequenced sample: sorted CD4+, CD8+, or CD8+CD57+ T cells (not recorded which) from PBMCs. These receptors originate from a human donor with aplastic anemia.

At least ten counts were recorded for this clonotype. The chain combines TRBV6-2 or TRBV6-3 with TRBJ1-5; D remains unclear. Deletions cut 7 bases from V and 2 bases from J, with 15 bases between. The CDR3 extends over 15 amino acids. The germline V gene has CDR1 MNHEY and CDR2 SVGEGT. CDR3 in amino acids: CASTHGVDGNQPQHF. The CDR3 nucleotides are TGTGCCAGCACCCATGGGGTGGACGGCAATCAGCCCCAGCATTTT.

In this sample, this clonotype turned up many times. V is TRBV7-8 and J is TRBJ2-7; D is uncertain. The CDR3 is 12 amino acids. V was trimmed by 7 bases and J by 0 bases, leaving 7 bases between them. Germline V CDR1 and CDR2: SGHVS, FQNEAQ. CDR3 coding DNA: TGTGCCAGCACTCGGAGCTCCTACGAGCAGTACTTC. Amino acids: CASTRSSYEQYF.

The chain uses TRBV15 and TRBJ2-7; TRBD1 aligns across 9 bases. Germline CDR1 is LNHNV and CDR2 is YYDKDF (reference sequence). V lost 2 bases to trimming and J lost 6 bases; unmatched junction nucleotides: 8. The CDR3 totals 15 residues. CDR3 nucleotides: TGTGCCACCAGCAGAAGCCCCGGGACAGGGTTCGAGCAGTACTTC. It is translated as CATSRSPGTGFEQYF.

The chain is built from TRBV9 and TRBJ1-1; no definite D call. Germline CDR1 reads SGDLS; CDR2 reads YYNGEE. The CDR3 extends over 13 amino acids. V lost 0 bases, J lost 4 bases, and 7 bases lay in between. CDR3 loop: CASSVARSTEAFF. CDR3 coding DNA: TGTGCCAGCAGCGTAGCACGTTCCACTGAAGCTTTCTTT.

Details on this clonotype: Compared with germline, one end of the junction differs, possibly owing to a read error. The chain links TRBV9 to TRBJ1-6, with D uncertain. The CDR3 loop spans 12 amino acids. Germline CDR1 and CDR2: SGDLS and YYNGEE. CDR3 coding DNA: TGTGCCAGGAGCGTAGTGGACTCACCCCTCCACTTT. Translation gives CARSVVDSPLHF.

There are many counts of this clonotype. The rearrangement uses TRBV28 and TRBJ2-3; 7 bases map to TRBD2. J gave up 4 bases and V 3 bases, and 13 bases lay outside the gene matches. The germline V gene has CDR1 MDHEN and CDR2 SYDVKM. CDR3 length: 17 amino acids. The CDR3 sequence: CASSLEFLGGGADTQYF. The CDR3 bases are TGTGCCAGCAGTTTGGAGTTCCTGGGGGGGGGGGCAGATACGCAGTATTTT.

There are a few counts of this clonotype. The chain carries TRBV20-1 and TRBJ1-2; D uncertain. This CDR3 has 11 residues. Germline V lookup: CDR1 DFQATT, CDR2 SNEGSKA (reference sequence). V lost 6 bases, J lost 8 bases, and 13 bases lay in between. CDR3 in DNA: TGCAGTGCCGGAGAAGGGTTCGGCTACACCTTC. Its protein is CSAGEGFGYTF.

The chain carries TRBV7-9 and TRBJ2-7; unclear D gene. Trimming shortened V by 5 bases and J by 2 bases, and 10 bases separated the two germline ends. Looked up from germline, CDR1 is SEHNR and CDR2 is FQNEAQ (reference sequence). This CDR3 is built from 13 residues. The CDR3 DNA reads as TGTGCCAGCAGCCCTAGTCCTACCTACGAGCAGTACTTC. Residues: CASSPSPTYEQYF.

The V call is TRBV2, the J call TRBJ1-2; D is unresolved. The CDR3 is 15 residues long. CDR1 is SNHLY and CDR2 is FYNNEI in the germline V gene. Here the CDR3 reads CVCSAMAALNYGYTF. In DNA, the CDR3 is TGTGTCTGCAGTGCAATGGCTGCTCTTAACTATGGCTACACCTTC.

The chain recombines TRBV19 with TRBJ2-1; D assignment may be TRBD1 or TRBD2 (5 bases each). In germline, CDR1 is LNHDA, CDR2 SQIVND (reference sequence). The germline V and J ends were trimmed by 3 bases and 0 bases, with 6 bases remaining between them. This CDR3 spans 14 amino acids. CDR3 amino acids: CASSIGASYNEQFF. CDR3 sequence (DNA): TGTGCCAGTAGTATCGGGGCCTCCTACAATGAGCAGTTCTTC. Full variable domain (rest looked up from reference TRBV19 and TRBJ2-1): DGGITQSPKYLFRKEGQNVTLSCEQNLNHDAMYWYRQDPGQGLRLIYYSQIVNDFQKGDIAEGYSVSREKKESFPLTVTSAQKNPTAFYLCASSIGASYNEQFFGPGTRLTVL.